Listed here are 20 T cell receptor beta chains from one sample, sequenced in a study of beta chain features in type 1 diabetes. Study results and limitations: Across all four CD4+ subsets, people with type 1 diabetes showed modestly shorter TCRB CDR3s.

Reverse transcribing all isolated RNA meant expressed TCRB transcripts were sequenced. Data came from immunoSEQ multiplex PCR; TCRdb stores just in-frame clones and leaves some out. Of approximately 260,000 clones listed, roughly 25% were seen once; the top ten hold 0.012%. For these receptors, no antigen is known. Sequenced input: naive CD4+ T cells from blood. These receptors were obtained from a woman aged 30 to 39 with type 1 diabetes.

V is TRBV11-2 and J is TRBJ2-1, with 9 positions matching TRBD1. Germline loops: CDR1 SGHAT, CDR2 FQNNGV. CDR3 length: 14 amino acids. The V segment lost 4 bases and the J segment 9 bases; nucleotides outside the gene matches: 7. Here the CDR3 reads CASSSGQGRIEQFF. The CDR3, as DNA: TGTGCCAGCAGCTCGGGACAGGGTCGTATTGAGCAGTTCTTC. Based on the CDR3 plus reference TRBV11-2 and TRBJ2-1, the full variable domain is EAGVAQSPRYKIIEKRQSVAFWCNPISGHATLYWYQQILGQGPKLLIQFQNNGVVDDSQLPKDRFSAERLKGVDSTLKIQPAKLEDSAVYLCASSSGQGRIEQFFGPGTRLTVL.

The chain recombines TRBV5-1 with TRBJ2-3; D uncertain. This CDR3 has 13 amino acids. V dropped 0 bases and J dropped 1 base, with 3 bases sitting between them. Germline V gene sequence: CDR1 SGHRS, CDR2 YFSETQ. The DNA of the CDR3 is TGCGCCAGCAGCTTGGGAGGCACAGATACGCAGTATTTT. It is translated as CASSLGGTDTQYF.

This clone has only a few counts. The rearrangement joins TRBV7-2 to TRBJ2-2, with D possibly matching TRBD2 (6 bases). The V and J ends lost 4 bases and 1 base respectively, with 7 bases between them. CDR3 size: 14 residues. Germline V gene lookup returns CDR1 SGHTA and CDR2 FQGNSA. The CDR3 loop reads CASSSGLNTGELFF. CDR3 coding DNA: TGTGCCAGCAGCTCGGGACTGAACACCGGGGAGCTGTTTTTT.

The chain links TRBV30 to TRBJ1-1, with TRBD1 as a possible D gene (6 bases). V lost 3 bases and J 5 bases, leaving 19 bases between the germline ends. Germline V gene lookup returns CDR1 GTSNPN and CDR2 SVGIG (reference sequence). The CDR3 covers 15 residues. This CDR3 reads CAWSPGGAVVTEAFF. DNA of the CDR3: TGTGCCTGGAGCCCTGGGGGGGCAGTGGTGACTGAAGCTTTCTTT.

V and J are TRBV9 and TRBJ1-5; TRBD1 is a possible D gene (6 bases). There are 15 residues in the CDR3. Germline CDR1 reads SGDLS; CDR2 reads YYNGEE. Trimming took 3 bases from V and 3 from J, leaving 13 bases between them. CDR3 amino acids: CASSAATGTNQPQHF. As DNA, the CDR3 is TGTGCCAGCAGCGCCGCTACAGGGACCAATCAGCCCCAGCATTTT.

CDR3 region: CASSSGLAGATQYF. The CDR3 DNA reads TGTGCCAGCAGCTCCGGACTAGCGGGAGCGACGCAGTATTTT. This rearrangement joins TRBV7-3 to TRBJ2-3, with TRBD2 identical over 13 bases. The germline V gene has CDR1 SGHTA and CDR2 FQGTGA. This CDR3 contains 14 residues. The trim removed 4 bases at V and 9 bases at J, leaving 4 bases unmatched.

This clone has more than one count but fewer than ten. The chain carries TRBV5-4 and TRBJ2-2, with TRBD1 identical over 7 bases. The CDR3 covers 16 residues. In germline, CDR1 is SGHNT, CDR2 YYREEE (reference sequence). The junction had 6 bases not matched to a gene; V was cut back by 3 bases and J by 1 base. The CDR3 protein is CASSSIGTVNTGELFF. In DNA, the CDR3 is TGTGCCAGCAGCTCGATCGGGACAGTGAACACCGGGGAGCTGTTTTTT.

The chain is built from TRBV27 and TRBJ2-1, with 8 bases aligning to TRBD2. Germline values: CDR1 MNHEY, CDR2 SMNVEV (reference sequence). The CDR3 is 15 amino acids. V lost 4 bases and J lost 4; bases outside the gene matches: 6. As DNA, the CDR3 is TGTGCCAGCAGTTCCTTCAGCGGGAGTTACAATGAGCAGTTCTTC. Translated, it gives CASSSFSGSYNEQFF.

The chain employs TRBV5-4 and TRBJ2-5, with 9 bases fitting TRBD1. The CDR3 is 14 residues long. Germline V lookup: CDR1 SGHNT, CDR2 YYREEE (reference sequence). V shed 4 bases, J shed 5 bases, and the junction held 6 bases outside the gene matches. The chain's CDR3 is CASSIQGAGETQYF. Written as DNA, the CDR3 is TGTGCCAGCAGCATACAGGGGGCGGGTGAGACCCAGTACTTC.

This clone was observed a few times. The chain recombines TRBV29-1 with TRBJ2-1; D gene ambiguous. This CDR3 spans 12 amino acids. V lost 6 bases, J lost 5 bases, and 11 bases lay in between. Germline V gene sequence: CDR1 SQVTM, CDR2 ANQGSEA. CDR3 DNA: TGCAGCGTAGCCCCCCTTGACAATGAGCAGTTCTTC. Translated: CSVAPLDNEQFF.

The chain has TRBV27 and TRBJ2-7; 8 positions agree with TRBD1. Per germline, CDR1 MNHEY and CDR2 SMNVEV (reference sequence). V was clipped by 8 bases and J by 0 bases; unmatched bases: 9. The CDR3 length is 15 residues. The CDR3 reads CASRIRTGTSYEQYF. The CDR3 DNA reads as TGTGCCAGCCGGATACGGACAGGGACCTCCTACGAGCAGTACTTC.

The table lists this clone with a few counts. The chain recombines TRBV28 with TRBJ2-1; 11 nucleotides align to TRBD2. CDR3 length equals 13 residues. Per germline, CDR1 MDHEN and CDR2 SYDVKM. Trimming took 8 bases from V and 5 from J; bases not matched to a gene: 2. The CDR3 sequence: CASLAGGHNEQFF. The DNA of the CDR3 is TGTGCCAGCTTAGCGGGAGGGCACAATGAGCAGTTCTTC.

V gene TRBV30 combines with J gene TRBJ2-1; a weak D match, TRBD2 (7 bases). Per the germline V gene, CDR1 is GTSNPN and CDR2 is SVGIG (reference sequence). CDR3 size: 15 residues. Trimming pared 4 bases from V and 4 bases from J, leaving 17 bases between. DNA for the CDR3: TGTGCCTGGATAGGGGGTAGCGGGCCATACAATGAGCAGTTCTTC. Translated: CAWIGGSGPYNEQFF.

The rearrangement links TRBV29-1 to TRBJ2-1; a possible D gene is TRBD2 (6 bases). The germline V gene encodes CDR1 SQVTM and CDR2 ANQGSEA. Trimming removed 4 bases at V and 1 base at J, with 11 bases between. There are 14 residues in the CDR3. CDR3 sequence reads: CSVGIAESYNEQFF. The DNA for the CDR3 is TGCAGCGTTGGTATAGCGGAATCCTACAATGAGCAGTTCTTC.

This clone came up a few times. The chain recombines TRBV29-1 with TRBJ2-4; 7 nucleotides agree with TRBD2. Germline values: CDR1 SQVTM, CDR2 ANQGSEA. Losses at the gene ends were 6 bases for V and 6 bases for J; bases not matched to a gene: 17. This CDR3 is 16 amino acids long. In DNA, the CDR3 is TGCAGCGTCGGGTTCGTGGGGGGAGGGAAAACAAACATTCAGTACTTC. Amino acids: CSVGFVGGGKTNIQYF.

Comments on this clone: Other DNA sequences from this sample encode an identical CDR3 as well. The chain employs TRBV9 and TRBJ2-7, with 9 bases matching TRBD2. V lost 0 bases to trimming and J lost 2 bases; unmatched junction nucleotides: 3. Per germline, CDR1 SGDLS and CDR2 YYNGEE. The CDR3 is 15 amino acids. DNA of the CDR3: TGTGCCAGCAGCGTAGCGGCGGGAGGGCCCTACGAGCAGTACTTC. Protein sequence: CASSVAAGGPYEQYF.

J is TRBJ2-5 and V is TRBV29-1; 13 positions agree with TRBD2. The CDR3 totals 15 residues. Germline lookup yields CDR1 SQVTM and CDR2 ANQGSEA. The J segment lost 6 bases and the V segment lost 5 bases, leaving 9 bases of the junction unmatched. The chain's CDR3 is CSVPLLAGGSQTQYF. The CDR3 DNA follows: TGCAGCGTTCCGCTACTAGCGGGAGGGTCTCAGACCCAGTACTTC.

The chain has TRBV18 and TRBJ2-3; TRBD1 might be the D (6 bases). The CDR3 runs 14 residues. Germline values: CDR1 KGHSH, CDR2 LQKENI. V gave up 4 bases and J gave up 3 bases, with 11 bases separating them. The CDR3 reads CASSQDRFTDTQYF. The DNA for the CDR3 is TGTGCCAGCTCACAGGACAGATTTACAGATACGCAGTATTTT.

This clone was observed a handful of times. This rearrangement joins TRBV28 to TRBJ2-7, with D possibly being TRBD1 (5 bases). From germline, CDR1 is MDHEN and CDR2 SYDVKM. This CDR3 comprises 14 residues. V shed 7 bases and J shed 1 base, with 14 bases lying between them. The CDR3 reads CASTKGQPSYEQYF. DNA of the CDR3: TGTGCCAGCACCAAGGGGCAGCCTTCCTACGAGCAGTACTTC.

V gene TRBV29-1 combines with J gene TRBJ1-1; 7 bases are shared with TRBD1. J gave up 2 bases and V 7 bases, and 10 bases lay outside the gene matches. This CDR3 comprises 14 residues. The V gene's germline CDR1 is SQVTM and CDR2 ANQGSEA. The CDR3 here is CSAYATGFNTEAFF. As DNA, the CDR3 is TGCAGCGCCTACGCGACAGGGTTCAACACTGAAGCTTTCTTT.